These T cell receptor beta chains were read from a single sample in a study of shared clonotypes between healthy human individuals. Libraries were prepared by immunoSEQ multiplex PCR; TCRdb keeps only in-frame clonotypes and omits some of them. The repertoire has hundreds of thousands of clones, approximately 97% of them found once; the top ten carry about 0.22%. Source material: naive CD8+ T cells sorted from blood. Every receptor here comes from a man aged 25-45 years in good health. Each CDR3 is given with its conserved first and last residue. A D gene is named only where the DNA matches it firmly. The listing skips clone size in some rows; elsewhere it reads once, few, many or a size class.

>TRBD2|TRBJ2-3|-|TRBV7-8
CASSLELAGGSDTQYF
TGTGCCAGCAGCTTAGAACTCGCGGGAGGGTCAGATACGCAGTATTTT
>-|TRBJ1-3|-|TRBV6-6
CASTRAGFRSGNTIYF
TGTGCCAGCACCCGGGCGGGATTTCGCTCTGGAAACACCATATATTTT
>-|TRBJ2-3|-|TRBV6-6
CASSPSLSTDTQYF
TGTGCCAGCAGCCCCTCCCTATCGACAGATACGCAGTATTTT
>-|TRBJ1-1|-|TRBV29-1
CSGVSGGTEAFF
TGCAGCGGGGTTAGTGGGGGCACTGAAGCTTTCTTT
>TRBD1|TRBJ1-5|-|TRBV4-3
CASSQETGTEYSNQPQHF
TGCGCCAGCAGCCAAGAGACAGGGACGGAATATAGCAATCAGCCCCAGCATTTT
>-|TRBJ2-1|-|TRBV6-6
CASSYSRGRDNEQFF
TGTGCCAGCAGTTACTCGAGAGGCCGGGACAATGAGCAGTTCTTC
>-|TRBJ1-1|once|TRBV29-1
CSVLGGSVEAFF
TGCAGCGTTCTGGGGGGGTCAGTTGAAGCTTTCTTT
>TRBD1|TRBJ2-2|-|TRBV27
CASWGQATGELFF
TGTGCCAGCTGGGGACAGGCCACCGGGGAGCTGTTTTTT
>-|TRBJ2-1|-|TRBV7-9
CASRPNTRDNEQFF
TGTGCCAGCAGACCTAATACTAGGGACAATGAGCAGTTCTTC
>TRBD2|TRBJ2-3|-|TRBV5-1
CASSLDVSGDRDTQYF
TGCGCCAGCAGCTTGGACGTTAGCGGGGACCGGGATACGCAGTATTTT
>-|TRBJ1-5|-|TRBV19
CASSNGRVVGNQPQHF
TGTGCCAGTAGTAACGGGAGGGTAGTTGGCAATCAGCCCCAGCATTTT
>TRBD1|TRBJ2-3|once|TRBV7-6
CASLPQGPTDTQYF
TGTGCCAGCCTCCCACAGGGGCCGACAGATACGCAGTATTTT
>-|TRBJ2-5|once|TRBV7-9
CASSNDRRETQYF
TGTGCCAGCAGCAACGACAGGCGAGAGACCCAGTACTTC
>-|TRBJ2-7|-|TRBV5-6
CASSQLLAHEQYF
TGTGCCAGCAGCCAACTATTAGCCCACGAGCAGTACTTC
>-|TRBJ1-1|-|TRBV7-9
CASSRAWVDTEAFF
TGTGCCAGCAGTCGAGCCTGGGTCGACACTGAAGCTTTCTTT
>TRBD2|TRBJ2-7|-|TRBV18
CASSPELAGGSYEQYF
TGTGCCAGCTCACCCGAATTAGCGGGAGGATCCTACGAGCAGTACTTC
>-|TRBJ1-2|-|TRBV6-5
CASSYSTGAYGYTF
TGTGCCAGCAGTTACTCGACCGGCGCATATGGCTACACCTTC
>-|TRBJ2-3|-|TRBV5-1
CASSLDGTDTQYF
TGCGCCAGCAGCTTGGACGGGACAGATACGCAGTATTTT
>-|TRBJ2-1|-|TRBV7-9
CASSSHYEQFF
TGTGCCAGCAGCTCCCACTACGAGCAGTTCTTC
>-|TRBJ2-7|-|TRBV11-2
CASSLDFSGYEQYF
TGTGCCAGCAGCTTAGATTTTTCGGGTTACGAGCAGTACTTC
>-|TRBJ2-4|-|TRBV2
CATIAKNIQYF
TGTGCCACCATAGCCAAAAACATTCAGTACTTC
>TRBD1|TRBJ2-7|once|TRBV28
CASSQRGQGSFFYEQYF
TGTGCCAGCAGCCAGAGGGGACAGGGATCCTTTTTCTACGAGCAGTACTTC
>-|TRBJ1-1|-|TRBV15
CATSRDRDLGTEAFF
TGTGCCACCAGCAGAGATCGCGATCTAGGCACTGAAGCTTTCTTT
>-|TRBJ2-7|once|TRBV5-4
CASRPQEGHPYEQYF
TGTGCCAGCAGACCACAGGAAGGTCACCCCTACGAGCAGTACTTC
>-|TRBJ1-5|-|TRBV30
CAWSVGRGNQPQHF
TGTGCCTGGAGTGTCGGCAGGGGTAATCAGCCCCAGCATTTT
>TRBD2|TRBJ2-1|-|TRBV29-1
CSVDGLAGVSSYNEQFF
TGCAGCGTTGATGGGCTAGCGGGAGTTAGCTCCTACAATGAGCAGTTCTTC
>TRBD2|TRBJ2-1|-|TRBV6-1
CASSDRLADYNEQFF
TGTGCCAGCAGTGATCGACTAGCAGACTACAATGAGCAGTTCTTC
>-|TRBJ1-5|once|TRBV11-2
CASSLFATGVVGQPQHF
TGTGCCAGCAGCTTATTCGCTACAGGCGTCGTCGGTCAGCCCCAGCATTTT
>TRBD1|TRBJ2-1|-|TRBV7-2
CASSPRTGHWGNEQFF
TGTGCCAGCAGCCCTCGGACAGGACATTGGGGTAATGAGCAGTTCTTC
>-|TRBJ2-3|-|TRBV5-1
CASSLVELEDTQYF
TGCGCCAGCAGCTTGGTGGAACTGGAGGATACGCAGTATTTT
>TRBD1|TRBJ1-5|-|TRBV7-9
CASSSSLGQGDDQPQHF
TGTGCCAGCAGCTCATCACTTGGACAGGGGGACGATCAGCCCCAGCATTTT
>TRBD2|TRBJ2-7|-|TRBV27
CASSSTSGYEQYF
TGTGCCAGCAGTTCAACTAGCGGCTACGAGCAGTACTTC
>TRBD1|TRBJ1-1|-|TRBV5-5
CASRYNGTGSMNTEAFF
TGTGCCAGCAGGTATAACGGGACAGGGAGCATGAACACTGAAGCTTTCTTT
>-|TRBJ2-5|-|TRBV29-1
CSVELPHRNQETQYF
TGCAGCGTTGAACTTCCCCACAGGAACCAAGAGACCCAGTACTTC
>-|TRBJ2-3|-|TRBV11-1
CASSLADRRHSTDTQYF
TGTGCCAGCAGCTTAGCCGACAGGAGGCATAGCACAGATACGCAGTATTTT
>-|TRBJ2-1|-|TRBV11-2
CASSLVDLNQSVF
TGTGCCAGCAGCTTAGTCGACTTAAATCAATCAGTCTTC
>TRBD1|TRBJ2-1|-|TRBV7-9
CASSSNRGLGLGQFF
TGTGCCAGCAGCTCAAACAGGGGTTTAGGTTTAGGGCAGTTCTTC
>-|TRBJ2-7|-|TRBV27
CASSPGDYVREQYF
TGTGCCAGCAGTCCAGGGGACTATGTCCGCGAGCAGTACTTC
>TRBD2|TRBJ2-7|-|TRBV5-8
CASSFSGRGVFYEQYF
TGTGCCAGCAGCTTTAGCGGGAGGGGGGTCTTCTACGAGCAGTACTTC
>-|TRBJ2-1|once|TRBV9
CASSVVPDRRSYNEQFF
TGTGCCAGCAGCGTAGTCCCAGACAGGAGATCCTACAATGAGCAGTTCTTC
>-|TRBJ2-5|-|TRBV7-9
CASSLVGLDPETQYF
TGTGCCAGCAGCTTAGTGGGACTGGATCCTGAGACCCAGTACTTC
>-|TRBJ2-5|-|TRBV5-4
CASSLAGLGTPKETQYF
TGTGCCAGCAGCTTGGCCGGACTCGGGACACCGAAAGAGACCCAGTACTTC
>-|TRBJ2-7|-|TRBV7-8
CASSPRGYSYEQYF
TGTGCCAGCAGCCCTCGCGGGTACTCTTACGAGCAGTACTTC
>TRBD1|TRBJ2-1|-|TRBV25-1
CASSEVGQGNNEQFF
TGTGCCAGCAGTGAAGTTGGACAGGGAAACAATGAGCAGTTCTTC
>-|TRBJ2-1|once|TRBV11-2
CASSLDPGSSYNEQFF
TGTGCCAGCAGCTTAGATCCGGGGAGCTCCTACAATGAGCAGTTCTTC
>TRBD1|TRBJ2-7|-|TRBV27
CASSTAGTGVYEQYF
TGTGCCAGCAGTACTGCCGGGACAGGAGTCTACGAGCAGTACTTC
>TRBD1|TRBJ2-5|-|TRBV7-6
CASSFLLYRGPQETQYF
TGTGCCAGCAGCTTTTTACTCTACAGGGGGCCCCAAGAGACCCAGTACTTC